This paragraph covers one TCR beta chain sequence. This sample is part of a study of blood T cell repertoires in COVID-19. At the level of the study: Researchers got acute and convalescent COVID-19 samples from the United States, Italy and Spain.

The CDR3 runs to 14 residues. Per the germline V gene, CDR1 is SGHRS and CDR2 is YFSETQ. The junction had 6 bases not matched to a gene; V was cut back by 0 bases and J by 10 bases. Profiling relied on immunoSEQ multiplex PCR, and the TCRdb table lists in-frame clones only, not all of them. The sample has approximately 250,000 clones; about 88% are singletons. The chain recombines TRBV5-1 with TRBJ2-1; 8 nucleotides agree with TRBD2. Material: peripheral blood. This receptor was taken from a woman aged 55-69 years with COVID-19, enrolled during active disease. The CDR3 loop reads CASSLAGVAGEQFF. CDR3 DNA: TGCGCCAGCAGCTTGGCCGGAGTAGCGGGGGAGCAGTTCTTC.